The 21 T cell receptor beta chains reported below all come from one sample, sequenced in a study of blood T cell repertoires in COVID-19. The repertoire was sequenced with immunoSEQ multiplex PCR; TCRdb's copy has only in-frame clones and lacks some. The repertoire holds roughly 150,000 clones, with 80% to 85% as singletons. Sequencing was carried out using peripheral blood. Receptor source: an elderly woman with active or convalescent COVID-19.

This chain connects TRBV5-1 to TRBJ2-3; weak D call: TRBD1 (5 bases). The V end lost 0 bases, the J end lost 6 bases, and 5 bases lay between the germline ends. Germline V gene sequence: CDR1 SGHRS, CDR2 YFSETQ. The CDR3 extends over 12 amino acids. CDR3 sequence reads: CASSLDRDTQYF. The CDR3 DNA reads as TGCGCCAGCAGCTTGGACAGGGATACGCAGTATTTT.

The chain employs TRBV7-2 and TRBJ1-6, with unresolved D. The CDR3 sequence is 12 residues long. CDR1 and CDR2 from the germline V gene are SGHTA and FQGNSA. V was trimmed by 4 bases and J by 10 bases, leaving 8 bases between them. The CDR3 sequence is CASSSGSSPLHF. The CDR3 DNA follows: TGTGCCAGCAGCTCGGGATCCTCACCCCTCCACTTT.

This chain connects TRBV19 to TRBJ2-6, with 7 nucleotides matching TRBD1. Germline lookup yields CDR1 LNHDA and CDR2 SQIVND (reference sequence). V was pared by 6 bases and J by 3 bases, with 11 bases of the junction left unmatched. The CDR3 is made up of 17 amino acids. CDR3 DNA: TGTGCCAGTAGACCCGGGACAGTAGTCGGTGGGGCCAACGTCCTGACTTTC. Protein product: CASRPGTVVGGANVLTF.

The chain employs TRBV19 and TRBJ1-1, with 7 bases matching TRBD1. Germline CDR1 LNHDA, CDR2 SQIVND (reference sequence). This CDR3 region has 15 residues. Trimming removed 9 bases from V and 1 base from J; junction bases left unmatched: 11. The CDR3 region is CASRDSLTSNTEAFF. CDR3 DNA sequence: TGTGCCAGCCGGGACAGCTTAACCTCGAACACTGAAGCTTTCTTT.

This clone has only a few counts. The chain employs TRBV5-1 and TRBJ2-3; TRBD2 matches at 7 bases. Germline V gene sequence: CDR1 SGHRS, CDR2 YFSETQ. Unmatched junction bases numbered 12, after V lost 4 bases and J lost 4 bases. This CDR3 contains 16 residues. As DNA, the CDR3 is TGCGCCAGCAGCGTCAAGCGGGGCCAGTCAGCAGATACGCAGTATTTT. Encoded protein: CASSVKRGQSADTQYF.

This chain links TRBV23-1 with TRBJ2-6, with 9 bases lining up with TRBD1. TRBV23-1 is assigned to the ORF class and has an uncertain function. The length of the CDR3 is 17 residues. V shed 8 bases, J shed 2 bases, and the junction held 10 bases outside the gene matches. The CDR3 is CASVLRDRAAGANVLTF. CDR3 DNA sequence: TGCGCCAGCGTCCTGAGGGACAGGGCGGCTGGGGCCAACGTCCTGACTTTC.

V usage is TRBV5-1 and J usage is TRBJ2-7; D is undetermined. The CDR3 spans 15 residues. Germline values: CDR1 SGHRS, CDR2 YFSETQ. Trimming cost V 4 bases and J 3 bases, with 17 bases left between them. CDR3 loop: CASSLDPTQSYEQYF. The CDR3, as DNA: TGCGCCAGCAGCCTGGACCCGACTCAAAGCTACGAGCAGTACTTC.

CDR3 amino acids: CASSLWTGPQYEQYF. DNA for the CDR3: TGTGCCAGCAGCCTTTGGACAGGGCCCCAGTACGAGCAGTACTTC. The J gene is TRBJ2-7, the V gene TRBV5-5; 8 bases line up with TRBD1. The CDR3 runs 15 residues. J was trimmed by 4 bases and V by 4 bases; bases with no gene match: 10. In germline, CDR1 is SGHKS, CDR2 YYEKEE (reference sequence). The complete variable domain, with remaining parts taken from reference TRBV5-5 and TRBJ2-7, reads DAGVTQSPTHLIKTRGQQVTLRCSPISGHKSVSWYQQVLGQGPQFIFQYYEKEERGRGNFPDRFSARQFPNYSSELNVNALLLGDSALYLCASSLWTGPQYEQYFGPGTRLTVT.

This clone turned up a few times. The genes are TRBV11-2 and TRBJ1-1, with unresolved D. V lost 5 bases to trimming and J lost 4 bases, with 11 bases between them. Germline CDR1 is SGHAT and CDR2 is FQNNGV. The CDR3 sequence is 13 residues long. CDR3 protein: CASSAQEGTEAFF. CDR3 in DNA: TGTGCCAGCAGCGCCCAGGAAGGCACTGAAGCTTTCTTT.

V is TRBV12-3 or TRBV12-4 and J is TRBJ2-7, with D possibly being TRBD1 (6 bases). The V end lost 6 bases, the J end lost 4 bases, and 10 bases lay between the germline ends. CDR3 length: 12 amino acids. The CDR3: CASSPDRYEQYF. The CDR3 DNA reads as TGTGCCAGCAGCCCCGACAGGTACGAGCAGTACTTC.

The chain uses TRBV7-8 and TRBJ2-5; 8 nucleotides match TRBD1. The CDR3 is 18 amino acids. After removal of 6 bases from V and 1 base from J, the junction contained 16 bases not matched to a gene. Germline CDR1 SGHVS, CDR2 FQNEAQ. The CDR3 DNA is TGTGCCAGCAGTTCACCTTCCAACAGGGGGTGGCTCCAAGAGACCCAGTACTTC. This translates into CASSSPSNRGWLQETQYF.

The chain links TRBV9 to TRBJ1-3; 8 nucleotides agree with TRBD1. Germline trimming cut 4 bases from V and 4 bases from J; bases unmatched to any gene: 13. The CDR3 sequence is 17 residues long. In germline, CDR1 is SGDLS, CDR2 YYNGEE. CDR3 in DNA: TGTGCCAGCAGCCCTGGACAGGGCAACTTGGGAGGAAACACCATATATTTT. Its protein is CASSPGQGNLGGNTIYF.

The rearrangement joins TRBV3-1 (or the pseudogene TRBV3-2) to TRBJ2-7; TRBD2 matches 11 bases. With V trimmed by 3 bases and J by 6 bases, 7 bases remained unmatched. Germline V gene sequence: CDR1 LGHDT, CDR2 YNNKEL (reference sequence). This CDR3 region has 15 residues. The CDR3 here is CASSHSSGGTPEQYF. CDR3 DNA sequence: TGTGCCAGCAGCCATTCTAGCGGGGGGACCCCCGAGCAGTACTTC.

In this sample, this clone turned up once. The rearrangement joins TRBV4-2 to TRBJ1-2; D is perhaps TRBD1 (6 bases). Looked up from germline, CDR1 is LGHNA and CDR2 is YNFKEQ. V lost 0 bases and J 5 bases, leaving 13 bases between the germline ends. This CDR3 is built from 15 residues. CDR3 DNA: TGTGCCAGCAGCCAAGATCAGAGGGGGTCTTATGGCTACACCTTC. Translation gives CASSQDQRGSYGYTF.

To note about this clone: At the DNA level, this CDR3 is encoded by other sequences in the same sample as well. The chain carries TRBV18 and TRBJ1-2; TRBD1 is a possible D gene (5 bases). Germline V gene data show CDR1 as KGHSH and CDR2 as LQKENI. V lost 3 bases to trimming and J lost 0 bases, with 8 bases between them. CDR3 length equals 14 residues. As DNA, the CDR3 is TGTGCCAGCTCACCCAGGGACTCTAACTATGGCTACACCTTC. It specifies CASSPRDSNYGYTF.

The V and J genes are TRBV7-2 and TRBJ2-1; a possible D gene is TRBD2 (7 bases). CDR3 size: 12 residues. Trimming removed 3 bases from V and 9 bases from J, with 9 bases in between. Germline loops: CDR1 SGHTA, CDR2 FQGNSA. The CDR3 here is CASSLRGGEQFF. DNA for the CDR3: TGTGCCAGCAGCTTGAGGGGGGGTGAGCAGTTCTTC. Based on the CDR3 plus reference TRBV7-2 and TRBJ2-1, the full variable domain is GAGVSQSPSNKVTEKGKDVELRCDPISGHTALYWYRQSLGQGLEFLIYFQGNSAPDKSGLPSDRFSAERTGGSVSTLTIQRTQQEDSAVYLCASSLRGGEQFFGPGTRLTVL.

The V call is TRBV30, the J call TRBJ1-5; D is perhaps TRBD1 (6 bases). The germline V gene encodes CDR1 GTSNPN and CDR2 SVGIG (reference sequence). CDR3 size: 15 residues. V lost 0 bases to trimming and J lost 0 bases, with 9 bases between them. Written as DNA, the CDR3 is TGTGCCTGGAGTGTAGGGGGATATAGCAATCAGCCCCAGCATTTT. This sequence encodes CAWSVGGYSNQPQHF.

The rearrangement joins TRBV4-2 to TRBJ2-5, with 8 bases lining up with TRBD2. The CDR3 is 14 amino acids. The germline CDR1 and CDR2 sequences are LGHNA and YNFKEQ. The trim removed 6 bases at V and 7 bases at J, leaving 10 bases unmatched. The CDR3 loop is CASRQQGRGGTQYF. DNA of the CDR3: TGTGCCAGCAGACAACAGGGTCGGGGGGGGACCCAGTACTTC.

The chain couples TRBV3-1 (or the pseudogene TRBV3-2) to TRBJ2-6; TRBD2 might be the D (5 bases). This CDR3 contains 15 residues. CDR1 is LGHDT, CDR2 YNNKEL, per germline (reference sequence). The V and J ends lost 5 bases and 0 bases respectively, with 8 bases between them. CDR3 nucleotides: TGTGCCAGCAGCTGGACTTTCTCTGGGGCCAACGTCCTGACTTTC. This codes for CASSWTFSGANVLTF.

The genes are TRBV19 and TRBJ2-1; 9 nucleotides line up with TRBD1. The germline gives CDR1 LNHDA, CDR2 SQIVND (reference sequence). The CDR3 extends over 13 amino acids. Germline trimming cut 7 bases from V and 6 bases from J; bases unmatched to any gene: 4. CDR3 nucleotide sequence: TGTGCCAGTAACACAGGGGGCCCCAATGAGCAGTTCTTC. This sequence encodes CASNTGGPNEQFF.

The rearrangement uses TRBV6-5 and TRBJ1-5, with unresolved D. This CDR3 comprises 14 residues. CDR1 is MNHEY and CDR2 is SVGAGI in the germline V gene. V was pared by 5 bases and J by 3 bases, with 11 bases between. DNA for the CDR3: TGTGCCAGCAGTCGGACTGAGAACAATCAGCCCCAGCATTTT. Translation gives CASSRTENNQPQHF.